A selection of T cell receptor beta chains follows, all from one sample in a study of cytomegalovirus exposure and HLA in healthy donors. Sequenced by immunoSEQ multiplex PCR; TCRdb stores in-frame clones only, minus some. The data contain under 150,000 clones, approximately 82% of them singletons. The sequenced material came from PBMCs. The receptor set was obtained from a man aged 45-60 years in good health and CMV-seronegative. The CDR3 runs from the conserved cysteine through the conserved F or W. D genes are given only for firm matches. Clone size is stated in some rows and not others, as once, few, many or a class when expanded.

J | V | D | size | DNA | CDR3
TRBJ1-4 | TRBV6-5 | . | . | TGTGCCAGCAGTGAGTCTGAAAAACTGTTTTTT | CASSESEKLFF
TRBJ2-5 | TRBV7-2 | TRBD1 | . | TGTGCCAGCAGCTCCGGACAGGGGGAACGAGAGACCCAGTACTTC | CASSSGQGERETQYF
TRBJ2-2 | TRBV2 | TRBD2 | . | TGTGCCAGCAGTGCGCGGAGAGCGGGGGTACAACTGAACACCGGGGAGCTGTTTTTT | CASSARRAGVQLNTGELFF
TRBJ2-1 | TRBV5-1 | TRBD1 | . | TGCGCCAGCAGCCACGTCCCGGGACAGGGGAGAACTGAGCAGTTCTTC | CASSHVPGQGRTEQFF
TRBJ1-2 | TRBV5-1 | . | . | TGCGCCAGCAGCCCGGGGGGGACGTTCTATGGCTACACCTTC | CASSPGGTFYGYTF
TRBJ2-1 | TRBV5-4 | . | . | TGTGCCAGCAGCCAAGAACAGGATTACTCCTACAATGAGCAGTTCTTC | CASSQEQDYSYNEQFF
TRBJ1-2 | TRBV7-9 | . | . | TGTGCCAGCAGCTCCGGGGGGGCGTACTATGGCTACACCTTC | CASSSGGAYYGYTF
TRBJ2-2 | TRBV7-2 | . | . | TGTGCCAGCAGCTTAGCGCAAGGGGTCGGGGAGCTGTTTTTT | CASSLAQGVGELFF
TRBJ1-2 | TRBV5-1 | . | . | TGCGCCAGCAGCTTAGTGTCCACAGTTAACTATGGCTACACCTTC | CASSLVSTVNYGYTF
TRBJ1-4 | TRBV5-1 | TRBD1 | . | TGCGCCAGCAGCTCGACAGGGGCCCCTAATGAAAAACTGTTTTTT | CASSSTGAPNEKLFF
TRBJ2-7 | TRBV15 | TRBD2 | . | TGTGCCACCAGCAGAGATACTAGCGGGGGGCGCGAGCAGTACTTC | CATSRDTSGGREQYF
TRBJ2-3 | TRBV4-1 | TRBD2 | . | TGCGCCAGCAGCCAAGAAGCCCCAGGGGCTAGCGGGGGGGACGATACGCAGTATTTT | CASSQEAPGASGGDDTQYF
TRBJ1-1 | TRBV30 | . | . | TGTGCCTGGAGTTGGGGCGGGGGAGCTTTCTTT | CAWSWGGGAFF
TRBJ1-5 | TRBV6-1 | . | . | TGTGCCAGCAGGGAGGTGGGTGGCAATCAGCCCCAGCATTTT | CASREVGGNQPQHF
TRBJ1-1 | TRBV28 | . | few | TGTGCCAGCAGAGACCTCCGGGTAGGTGAAGCTTTCTTT | CASRDLRVGEAFF
TRBJ1-4 | TRBV2 | . | . | TGTGCCAGCAGTTTTGACGGTGGGGCAGGCGAAAAACTGTTTTTT | CASSFDGGAGEKLFF
TRBJ2-1 | TRBV2 | . | . | TGTGCCAGCAGTGTTGGAGAAGCCTACAATGAGCAGTTCTTC | CASSVGEAYNEQFF
TRBJ1-2 | TRBV30 | TRBD1 | . | TGTGCCTGGGGCCCGGGACAGGGGGCTCGCTACACCTTC | CAWGPGQGARYTF